The 20 T cell receptor beta chains below all came from one sample that was sequenced in a study of cytomegalovirus exposure and HLA in healthy donors. In the PCR, 60 Vbeta and 13 Jbeta primers were used. Some clones are missing from TCRdb's copy, which holds only in-frame ones; the method was immunoSEQ multiplex PCR. The repertoire holds some 150,000 clones, more than 60% seen once, with approximately 3.2% in the top ten. Sequencing input: PBMCs. The receptor set was obtained from a man aged 35-49 years in good health and CMV-seronegative.

This clone was seen more than once but under ten times. The genes are TRBV7-2 and TRBJ2-1, with 14 positions matching TRBD2. The length of the CDR3 is 16 residues. The junction had 6 bases not matched to a gene; V was cut back by 5 bases and J by 6 bases. Germline V gene sequence: CDR1 SGHTA, CDR2 FQGNSA. The CDR3 sequence is CASSETSGGARNEQFF. The CDR3 nucleotides are TGTGCCAGCAGCGAGACTAGCGGGGGGGCCCGCAATGAGCAGTTCTTC.

The V and J genes are TRBV11-3 and TRBJ2-3; D remains unclear. Trimming removed 1 base from V and 2 bases from J, with 7 bases in between. CDR3 length: 14 amino acids. The germline gives CDR1 SGHNT, CDR2 YENEEA. The CDR3 here is CASSLASNTDTQYF. The CDR3 region has the DNA TGTGCCAGCAGCTTAGCTAGTAACACAGATACGCAGTATTTT.

V gene TRBV13 combines with J gene TRBJ1-2, with a weak D call TRBD1 (5 bases). The CDR3 spans 14 residues. The V end lost 7 bases, the J end lost 1 base, and 13 bases lay between the germline ends. Per germline, CDR1 PRHDT and CDR2 FYEKMQ (reference sequence). CDR3 region: CASTLTTVNYGYTF. CDR3 bases: TGTGCCAGCACCCTGACGACAGTTAACTATGGCTACACCTTC.

The rearrangement uses TRBV5-5 and TRBJ1-4; 11 bases agree with TRBD1. CDR3 length: 20 amino acids. CDR1 is SGHKS and CDR2 is YYEKEE in the germline V gene (reference sequence). Unmatched junction bases numbered 15, after V lost 3 bases and J lost 2 bases. In DNA form, the CDR3 reads TGTGCCAGCAGCTACCTCTTTCCGGGACAGGGGGTTAGGACTAATGAAAAACTGTTTTTT. It codes for CASSYLFPGQGVRTNEKLFF.

This clone has a single count. V and J are TRBV5-1 and TRBJ2-3, with 8 bases identical to TRBD2. After removal of 0 bases from V and 2 bases from J, the junction contained 5 bases not matched to a gene. Germline assignment: CDR1 SGHRS and CDR2 YFSETQ. CDR3 size: 16 residues. The CDR3 bases are TGCGCCAGCAGCTTGGTGGCGGGGGGCTTCACAGATACGCAGTATTTT. Translating gives CASSLVAGGFTDTQYF.

The chain employs TRBV6-6 and TRBJ2-5; TRBD2 agrees at 11 bases. Losses at the gene ends were 2 bases for V and 5 bases for J; bases not matched to a gene: 4. CDR3 size: 15 residues. Germline loops: CDR1 MNHNY, CDR2 SVGAGI (reference sequence). The CDR3 nucleotides read TGTGCCAGCAGTTACCCTAGCGGGGGGTGGGAGACCCAGTACTTC. Its protein product is CASSYPSGGWETQYF.

This chain connects TRBV25-1 to TRBJ1-6; TRBD1 is a possible D gene (5 bases). The CDR3 covers 15 residues. Looked up from germline, CDR1 is MGHDK and CDR2 is SYGVNS. Trimming removed 3 bases at V and 8 bases at J, with 14 bases between. In nucleotides, the CDR3 is TGTGCCAGCAGTGAGTCCGACAGAGATCATTCACCCCTCCACTTT. It translates to CASSESDRDHSPLHF. Filled out from reference TRBV25-1 and TRBJ1-6, the complete variable domain reads EADIYQTPRYLVIGTGKKITLECSQTMGHDKMYWYQQDPGMELHLIHYSYGVNSTEKGDLSSESTVSRIRTEHFPLTLESARPSHTSQYLCASSESDRDHSPLHFGNGTRLTVT.

V and J are TRBV5-1 and TRBJ2-3; 7 bases match TRBD2. CDR3 size: 16 residues. The trim removed 0 bases at V and 6 bases at J, leaving 10 bases unmatched. Germline CDR1 and CDR2: SGHRS and YFSETQ. CDR3 region: CASSLGGAGAGDTQYF. DNA of the CDR3: TGCGCCAGCAGCTTGGGAGGGGCGGGAGCCGGGGATACGCAGTATTTT.

The V gene is TRBV18, the J gene TRBJ2-7; D might be TRBD2 (6 bases). Deletions cut 0 bases from V and 9 bases from J, with 15 bases between. The CDR3 runs to 14 residues. The germline V gene has CDR1 KGHSH and CDR2 LQKENI. The CDR3 DNA is TGTGCCAGCTCACCACCGAATAATTGGGACTTGCAGTACTTC. Its protein product is CASSPPNNWDLQYF.

The chain combines TRBV5-4 with TRBJ1-4, with TRBD1 matching over 7 bases. The CDR3 is 15 residues long. Germline CDR1 reads SGHNT; CDR2 reads YYREEE (reference sequence). Unmatched junction bases numbered 7, after V lost 0 bases and J lost 8 bases. The CDR3: CASSLEGQIKEKLFF. The CDR3 coding sequence is TGTGCCAGCAGCTTGGAGGGACAGATAAAGGAAAAACTGTTTTTT.

The chain joins TRBV7-9 to TRBJ2-7; 10 bases match TRBD2. Germline values: CDR1 SEHNR, CDR2 FQNEAQ (reference sequence). The CDR3 consists of 18 residues. V trimming: 2 bases; J trimming: 0 bases; junction bases outside the gene matches: 10. The CDR3 sequence: CASSLFLAGELPSYEQYF. The DNA for the CDR3 is TGTGCCAGCAGCTTATTTCTAGCGGGGGAGCTACCCTCCTACGAGCAGTACTTC.

The table lists this clone with a few counts. The chain joins TRBV6-5 to TRBJ1-2, with 7 bases identical to TRBD1. J was trimmed by 4 bases and V by 0 bases; bases with no gene match: 5. Germline V gives CDR1 MNHEY, CDR2 SVGAGI. This CDR3 comprises 15 residues. This CDR3 reads CASSYSETGIYGYTF. The CDR3 nucleotides are TGTGCCAGCAGTTACTCGGAGACAGGGATCTATGGCTACACCTTC.

The V call is TRBV2, the J call TRBJ2-1; 14 nucleotides align to TRBD2. Per germline, CDR1 SNHLY and CDR2 FYNNEI. The V segment lost 7 bases and the J segment 9 bases; nucleotides outside the gene matches: 14. This CDR3 comprises 17 residues. CDR3 coding DNA: TGTGCCAGCACCTTAACGAGACTAGCGGGGGGGTTAGGTGAGCAGTTCTTC. Its protein is CASTLTRLAGGLGEQFF.

This chain links TRBV14 with TRBJ2-3; 10 bases line up with TRBD1. The J segment lost 7 bases and the V segment lost 4 bases, leaving 11 bases of the junction unmatched. Germline values: CDR1 SGHDN, CDR2 FVKESK. The CDR3 has 16 residues. The chain's CDR3 is CASSRDRGVLWNTQYF. CDR3 in DNA: TGTGCCAGCAGCCGGGACAGGGGAGTGTTGTGGAATACGCAGTATTTT. The full variable domain, its missing parts supplied by reference TRBV14 and TRBJ2-3, is EAGVTQFPSHSVIEKGQTVTLRCDPISGHDNLYWYRRVMGKEIKFLLHFVKESKQDESGMPNNRFLAERTGGTYSTLKVQPAELEDSGVYFCASSRDRGVLWNTQYFGPGTRLTVL.

J is TRBJ2-5 and V is TRBV5-1; 9 nucleotides agree with TRBD2. The CDR3 extends over 16 amino acids. Trimming cost V 2 bases and J 2 bases; bases outside gene matches: 7. The germline gives CDR1 SGHRS, CDR2 YFSETQ. Here the CDR3 DNA reads TGCGCCAGCAGCTTCTGGGGCGGGGGGGAACAAGAGACCCAGTACTTC. Amino acids: CASSFWGGGEQETQYF.

The gene calls are TRBV29-1 and TRBJ1-1; D perhaps matches TRBD1 (6 bases). CDR3 length: 13 residues. The germline V gene has CDR1 SQVTM and CDR2 ANQGSEA. Trimming took off 0 bases at V and 1 base at J, with 6 bases between the two ends. CDR3 sequence reads: CSVEEGANTEAFF. Here the CDR3 DNA reads TGCAGCGTTGAAGAGGGGGCGAACACTGAAGCTTTCTTT.

This CDR3 reads CAIGQHYEQYF. CDR3 nucleotides: TGTGCCATCGGACAGCACTACGAGCAGTACTTC. The chain links TRBV10-3 to TRBJ2-5; TRBD1 is a possible D gene (6 bases). Matching the DNA end better, TRBJ2-7 makes the J call doubtful. The CDR3 runs 11 residues. Germline CDR1 and CDR2: ENHRY and SYGVKD.

The rearrangement joins TRBV19 to TRBJ1-1; D unclear. The V gene's germline CDR1 is LNHDA and CDR2 SQIVND (reference sequence). This CDR3 is built from 14 residues. The ends were cut back, 1 base at V and 4 bases at J, with 10 bases in the middle. In nucleotides, the CDR3 is TGTGCCAGTAGTATAGGAGGGTTTGGCACTGAAGCTTTCTTT. Amino acids: CASSIGGFGTEAFF. Variable domain in full (rest from reference TRBV19 and TRBJ1-1): DGGITQSPKYLFRKEGQNVTLSCEQNLNHDAMYWYRQDPGQGLRLIYYSQIVNDFQKGDIAEGYSVSREKKESFPLTVTSAQKNPTAFYLCASSIGGFGTEAFFGQGTRLTVV.

The rearrangement uses TRBV19 and TRBJ1-5; D not resolved. Deletions cut 3 bases from V and 4 bases from J, with 19 bases between. The CDR3 sequence is 17 residues long. Germline V lookup: CDR1 LNHDA, CDR2 SQIVND (reference sequence). The CDR3 here is CASSISGILPGNQPQHF. As DNA, the CDR3 is TGTGCCAGTAGTATCTCCGGGATACTCCCCGGGAATCAGCCCCAGCATTTT. The full variable domain, rest sourced from reference TRBV19 and TRBJ1-5, is DGGITQSPKYLFRKEGQNVTLSCEQNLNHDAMYWYRQDPGQGLRLIYYSQIVNDFQKGDIAEGYSVSREKKESFPLTVTSAQKNPTAFYLCASSISGILPGNQPQHFGDGTRLSIL.

This clone occurred once. The chain recombines TRBV7-2 with TRBJ1-2; 7 nucleotides align to TRBD1. In germline, CDR1 is SGHTA, CDR2 FQGNSA. The CDR3 is 15 residues long. The ends lost 4 bases at V and 6 bases at J; junction bases unmatched: 11. CDR3 DNA: TGTGCCAGCAGCTCCCTGGACAGGCTGAAGGATGGCTACACCTTC. This encodes CASSSLDRLKDGYTF.